What follows is one TCR beta chain and its context. Its antigen has not been determined. Base qualities are not provided; no much larger clone lies one nucleotide away. This sample was included in a study of blood T cell repertoires in COVID-19 (dated by TCRdb to 2020 to 2021). Regarding the study in general: Samples covering the acute and convalescent phases of COVID-19 were provided by collaborators in the United States, Italy and Spain. The prospective study material was composed of cDNA or gDNA derived from T cells, B-cell-depleted T cells, or PBMCs. Deeply sampled blood TCRbeta repertoires from subjects exposed to, actively infected with, or recovered from COVID-19 were included in the dataset. The repertoires were made available in a free public database intended to serve as a resource for research on the immune response to SARS-CoV-2. The samples were drawn from two sources: the first 160 participants of the ongoing ImmuneRACE study, and 950 to 1,500 subjects contributed by 6 global collaborators. The sample metadata nearly always contained a de-identified subject ID, COVID-19 status, age in years and sex. Where available, HLA class I and class II types were taken from metadata supplied by the sample provider and were not determined by assay-based typing. The study at large found these results: The quantity of clinical and demographic metadata differed by source and by participant and was supplied without curation.

The CDR3 runs 14 residues from the cysteine to the phenylalanine. Here the CDR3 DNA is all that survives: 42 bases in frame from base 1. CDR1 and CDR2 were assigned from the germline V gene as LGHNA and YNFKEQ. V lost 4 bases and J lost 3 bases; the stretch between them is 10 bases long. The immunoSEQ Assay, a bias-controlled multiplex PCR, was used to amplify TCRbeta CDR3 regions from genomic DNA. Regarding the original processing steps: Nucleated cell counts per sample were estimated from amplification of reference gene primers within the assay. To quantify the absolute abundance of each unique TCRbeta CDR3 rearrangement, sequence reads were collapsed and filtered. For each sample, productive Simpson clonality was calculated as the square root of Simpson's diversity index over productive rearrangements. What TCRdb holds here is the immuneACCESS table cut down to in-frame rearrangements. Part of the clones is not present; checked against another copy, under half of the missing clones reflect an unresolved V gene, and the others are unexplained. V, J and clone size are taken as reported in that table, and D and trimming were inferred from the DNA itself. The sample table lists over 150,000 clones, roughly nine tenths of them with a count of one. The top ten hold around 1.1% of the sample.

Each collaborating institution followed its own protocols to collect whole blood in K2EDTA tubes. For TCRbeta analysis, collaborators shipped samples as frozen whole blood, isolated PBMCs, or DNA extracted from either of those sample types. The chain links TRBV4-2 with TRBJ2-1; possibly the D gene is TRBD2, per 5 matching bases. The sample taken for sequencing was peripheral blood. This TCR derives from a man under 40 with acute or convalescent COVID-19. The CDR3 reads CASSPRTDYNEQFF. The DNA sequence is given as TGTGCCAGCAGCCCCAGGACTGACTACAATGAGCAGTTCTTC.